This T cell receptor (beta chain) was profiled in a study of cytomegalovirus exposure and HLA in healthy donors. Points from the study as a whole: It was reported in a later analysis that an Asian-associated ancestry cluster showed fewer N-insertions than the approximately 700-donor mean. Reports credit the classifier with highly specific, highly sensitive diagnosis of cytomegalovirus status. Being productive about 87% or about 30% of the time was typical of most TCR beta V segments in an earlier analysis.

The primer mix had 60 Vbeta and 13 Jbeta primers. Libraries were prepared by immunoSEQ multiplex PCR; TCRdb keeps only in-frame clonotypes and omits some of them. Here the sample spans around 140,000 clones, approximately 90% being singletons. V lost 1 base to trimming and J lost 2 bases, with 12 bases between them. CDR3 length: 15 residues. The germline V gene encodes CDR1 SEHNR and CDR2 FQNEAQ (reference sequence). Of note for this clone: Its specificity is not known.

At sampling all donors were nominally healthy, likely with unrecorded immune exposures. The source is a woman under 40 in good health and CMV-seronegative. This chain connects TRBV7-9 to TRBJ2-7; D may be TRBD2 (6 bases). Sample: PBMCs. The CDR3 reads CASSLGLVDPYEQYF. In nucleotides, the CDR3 is TGTGCCAGCAGCTTAGGACTAGTCGACCCCTACGAGCAGTACTTC. The full variable domain, its missing parts supplied by reference TRBV7-9 and TRBJ2-7, is DTGVSQNPRHKITKRGQNVTFRCDPISEHNRLYWYRQTLGQGPEFLTYFQNEAQLEKSRLLSDRFSAERPKGSFSTLEIQRTEQGDSAMYLCASSLGLVDPYEQYFGPGTRLTVT.